The rows below give T cell receptor beta chains drawn from one sample of a study of blood T cell repertoires in COVID-19. The method was immunoSEQ multiplex PCR; TCRdb's version includes in-frame clones alone and lacks a portion of them. The sample carries a few hundred thousand clones, around 85% recorded once. Sequencing used peripheral blood. All receptors come from a man in his 60s with acute or convalescent COVID-19. Each CDR3 is given with its conserved first and last residue. A D gene is named only where the DNA matches it firmly. Expanded clones get a size class; other rows say once, few or many, or leave the size out.

NA TRBD2 16 TRBJ2-7 TRBV9 CASSPSGSSSNYEQYF TGTGCCAGCAGCCCCAGCGGGAGTTCATCCAACTACGAGCAGTACTTC
NA NA 14 TRBJ1-5 TRBV2 CASSSLNSNQPQHF TGTGCCAGCAGCAGTTTGAATAGCAATCAGCCCCAGCATTTT
once NA 14 TRBJ2-2 TRBV5-1 CASILQGGTGELFF TGCGCCAGCATTCTACAGGGTGGCACCGGGGAGCTGTTTTTT
NA NA 16 TRBJ2-7 TRBV19 CASSEALGVGGHEQYF TGTGCCAGTAGTGAAGCTCTGGGAGTCGGAGGCCACGAGCAGTACTTC
few NA 14 TRBJ1-1 TRBV13 CASSPGHRNTEAFF TGTGCCAGCAGCCCGGGACATAGGAACACTGAAGCTTTCTTT
NA TRBD2 15 TRBJ2-1 TRBV30 CAWSVSLAAYNEQFF TGTGCCTGGAGTGTATCACTAGCGGCCTACAATGAGCAGTTCTTC
NA TRBD2 20 TRBJ2-1 TRBV9 CASTPIPTSGRVDFYNEQFF TGTGCCAGCACCCCAATCCCGACTAGCGGGAGAGTGGATTTTTACAATGAGCAGTTCTTC
NA NA 14 TRBJ1-5 TRBV6-2/TRBV6-3 CASSYYGRYQPQHF TGTGCCAGCAGTTATTATGGTAGATATCAGCCCCAGCATTTT
NA NA 16 TRBJ1-3 TRBV30 CAWSFGSSGSGNTIYF TGTGCCTGGAGTTTCGGATCCTCGGGCTCTGGAAACACCATATATTTT
once NA 11 TRBJ1-2 TRBV5-1 CASSSSLGYTF TGCGCCAGCAGCTCTTCGTTAGGCTACACCTTC
NA TRBD1 15 TRBJ2-7 TRBV5-1 CASSSGQGLGYEQYF TGCGCCAGCAGCTCAGGACAGGGGTTGGGGTACGAGCAGTACTTC
NA TRBD1 15 TRBJ2-7 TRBV11-1 CASSLLRGQGYEQYF TGTGCCAGCAGCTTATTGCGTGGACAGGGCTACGAGCAGTACTTC
few NA 11 TRBJ2-2 TRBV4-2 CASSQLGELFF TGTGCCAGCAGCCAACTCGGGGAGCTGTTTTTT
NA NA 16 TRBJ2-1 TRBV6-6 CASSYSAGSSYNEQFF TGTGCCAGCAGTTACTCAGCGGGTAGCTCCTACAATGAGCAGTTCTTC
NA NA 17 TRBJ2-5 TRBV28 CASSLGQAVAGLETQYF TGTGCCAGCAGTTTAGGACAGGCGGTAGCGGGACTGGAGACCCAGTACTTC
NA NA 13 TRBJ2-7 TRBV7-8 CASSLGRGGEQYF TGTGCCAGCAGCTTAGGGAGAGGCGGCGAGCAGTACTTC
NA NA 16 TRBJ1-5 TRBV5-5 CASSSRGDGYNQPQHF TGTGCCAGCAGTTCTCGGGGGGACGGCTACAATCAGCCCCAGCATTTT
NA NA 14 TRBJ1-1 TRBV11-2 CASSLRGTVTEAFF TGTGCCAGCAGCTTGAGGGGGACGGTGACTGAAGCTTTCTTT
NA NA 18 TRBJ2-7 TRBV4-3 CASSQDRLRLATHYEQYF TGCGCCAGCAGCCAAGATCGATTAAGGCTAGCGACTCACTACGAGCAGTACTTC
NA NA 14 TRBJ1-2 TRBV4-3 CASSQATSGYGYTF TGCGCCAGCAGCCAAGCGACATCCGGCTATGGCTACACCTTC
NA TRBD1 14 TRBJ2-2 TRBV2 CASTPGQGAGELFF TGTGCCAGCACTCCGGGACAGGGAGCCGGGGAGCTGTTTTTT
NA NA 14 TRBJ2-7 TRBV7-3 CASSLSPGSYEQYF TGTGCCAGCAGCTTAAGTCCAGGCTCCTACGAGCAGTACTTC
NA TRBD1 14 TRBJ2-7 TRBV29-1 CSVAGDRGLDEQYF TGCAGCGTTGCAGGGGACAGGGGATTGGACGAGCAGTACTTC
NA NA 13 TRBJ1-6 TRBV27 CASSHQQNSPLHF TGTGCCAGCAGTCACCAACAGAATTCACCCCTCCACTTT
NA NA 14 TRBJ1-2 TRBV28 CASRPSTVNYGYTF TGTGCCAGCAGGCCGTCCACAGTAAACTATGGCTACACCTTC
once TRBD1 15 TRBJ1-1 TRBV11-2 CASTTAGGYGTEAFF TGTGCCAGCACCACCGCAGGGGGCTATGGCACTGAAGCTTTCTTT
NA TRBD2 15 TRBJ2-1 TRBV7-3 CASSLLAGGYNEQFF TGTGCCAGCAGCTTACTCGCGGGAGGGTACAATGAGCAGTTCTTC
NA NA 17 TRBJ2-6 TRBV19 CASSAGTGSPGANVLTF TGTGCCAGTAGTGCTGGGACCGGGAGCCCTGGGGCCAACGTCCTGACTTTC
NA TRBD2 15 TRBJ2-1 TRBV7-2 CASSVSGRENNEQFF TGTGCCAGCAGCGTTAGCGGGAGAGAAAACAATGAGCAGTTCTTC
NA TRBD1 14 TRBJ1-2 TRBV18 CASSSGQGTYGYTF TGTGCCAGCTCATCCGGACAGGGGACCTATGGCTACACCTTC
NA TRBD2 14 TRBJ2-1 TRBV7-9 CASSPPGTRVEQFF TGTGCCAGCAGCCCTCCCGGGACTAGGGTTGAGCAGTTCTTC